This TCR beta chain appears in the sequencing data of a study of blood T cell repertoires in COVID-19. At the level of the study: The origin of the acute and convalescent COVID-19 samples was the United States, Italy and Spain. PBMCs, B-cell-depleted T cells, or T cells were the source of the cDNA or gDNA that made up the material.

In the original workflow: Amplification of reference gene primers provided the estimated nucleated cell counts. The repertoire was sequenced with immunoSEQ multiplex PCR; TCRdb's copy has only in-frame clones and lacks some. V, J and clone size were drawn from that table, and D and trimming were deduced from the DNA. The table has about 110,000 clones, 75% to 95% seen once. This CDR3 spans 15 amino acids. Germline loops: CDR1 ENHRY, CDR2 SYGVKD. The J segment lost 6 bases and the V segment lost 5 bases, leaving 8 bases of the junction unmatched. The gene calls are TRBV10-3 and TRBJ2-2; TRBD2 aligns across 8 bases. This clonotype was obtained from a woman between 25 and 40 years old with acute or convalescent COVID-19. Sequenced sample: peripheral blood. Here the CDR3 reads CAISKGLDGAGELFF. The CDR3 DNA follows: TGTGCCATCAGTAAGGGACTAGACGGAGCCGGGGAGCTGTTTTTT.